A single sample is the source of the 30 T cell receptor beta chains below, sequenced in a study of T cell repertoires in cytomegalovirus infection. Via MiXCR, TCRdb re-called the reads, giving one row per CDR3 protein. The data hold around 270,000 distinct CDR3 sequences, with 8% to 9.5% observed a single time. Sequencing was done on a sample of PBMCs. The receptors stem from a human donor in good health (CMV status not recorded). Some clones in this sample may be carry-over from other donors' samples.

This clonotype appeared a few times. This rearrangement joins TRBV7-2 to TRBJ2-2; D gene unclear. Trimming pared 3 bases from V and 6 bases from J, leaving 8 bases between. Germline V gene lookup returns CDR1 SGHTA and CDR2 FQGNSA. The CDR3 runs to 13 residues. CDR3 region: CASSFRSPGELFF. In nucleotides, the CDR3 is TGTGCCAGCAGCTTCAGGAGTCCCGGGGAGCTGTTTTTT.

In its sample, this clonotype was seen a few times. The CDR3 protein is CATSRDRFRNEQFF. The CDR3 nucleotides read TGTGCCACCAGCAGAGATCGATTCCGTAATGAGCAGTTCTTC. This sequence joins TRBV15 and TRBJ2-1; D uncertain. The germline V gene encodes CDR1 LNHNV and CDR2 YYDKDF (reference sequence). Trimming took off 0 bases at V and 7 bases at J, with 10 bases between the two ends. CDR3 length equals 14 residues.

In its sample, this clonotype was seen many times. J is TRBJ2-5 and V is TRBV7-2; D is possibly TRBD2 (6 bases). This CDR3 has 15 residues. Germline CDR1 SGHTA, CDR2 FQGNSA. V shed 3 bases and J shed 4 bases, with 15 bases lying between them. The CDR3: CASSLGVAVGETQYF. The DNA of the CDR3 is TGTGCCAGCAGCTTGGGGGTAGCGGTTGGAGAGACCCAGTACTTC.

The chain couples TRBV12-3 or TRBV12-4 to TRBJ2-3; D is undetermined. CDR3 length: 13 residues. V was clipped by 3 bases and J by 3 bases, with 7 bases between them. The CDR3 loop reads CASSFPTTDTQYF. CDR3 nucleotide sequence: TGTGCCAGCAGTTTCCCCACGACAGATACGCAGTATTTT.

Many counts were recorded for this clonotype. The chain joins TRBV7-6 to TRBJ1-6, with 7 bases identical to TRBD1. The CDR3 consists of 14 residues. CDR1 is SGHVS, CDR2 FNYEAQ, per germline. The V and J ends lost 2 bases and 8 bases, in that order; junction bases with no gene match: 3. The DNA for the CDR3 is TGTGCCAGCAGCTTACAGGGGGTGGATTCACCCCTCCACTTT. It is translated as CASSLQGVDSPLHF.

This clonotype was found many times. This chain joins TRBV10-3 and TRBJ2-3; D tentatively reads TRBD1 or TRBD2 (5 bases each). CDR1 and CDR2 (germline): ENHRY, SYGVKD. There are 15 residues in the CDR3. V lost 3 bases, J lost 4 bases, and 14 bases lay in between. The CDR3 nucleotides are TGTGCCATCAGTGATTTGGGGGAGATTTCAGATACGCAGTATTTT. This translates into CAISDLGEISDTQYF.

This clonotype came up many times. The CDR3 coding sequence is TGTGCCAGCAGCTTAGTTGCCGGGACAGATACGCAGTATTTT. Residues: CASSLVAGTDTQYF. This rearrangement joins TRBV7-2 to TRBJ2-3, with D unclear. CDR3 length: 14 residues. V dropped 1 base and J dropped 3 bases, with 8 bases sitting between them. Germline V gene sequence: CDR1 SGHTA, CDR2 FQGNSA.

This clonotype was seen many times. V gene TRBV12-3 or TRBV12-4 combines with J gene TRBJ2-1; TRBD2 agrees at 13 bases. After removal of 3 bases from V and 8 bases from J, the junction contained 10 bases not matched to a gene. The CDR3 extends over 17 amino acids. The CDR3: CASSFPGLAGIADEQFF. CDR3 nucleotide sequence: TGTGCCAGCAGTTTCCCGGGACTAGCGGGAATTGCGGATGAGCAGTTCTTC.

The rearrangement links TRBV7-7 to TRBJ2-1; 15 bases map to TRBD2. Germline CDR1 reads SSHAT; CDR2 reads FNYEAQ (reference sequence). The CDR3 runs to 16 residues. Trimming took 4 bases from V and 3 from J; bases not matched to a gene: 1. DNA for the CDR3: TGTGCCAGCAGCTCGGGACTAGCGGGGGGCTACAATGAGCAGTTCTTC. It encodes CASSSGLAGGYNEQFF. Combining the CDR3 with reference TRBV7-7 and TRBJ2-1 gives the whole variable domain GAGVSQSPRYKVTKRGQDVTLRCDPISSHATLYWYQQALGQGPEFLTYFNYEAQPDKSGLPSDRFSAERPEGSISTLTIQRTEQRDSAMYRCASSSGLAGGYNEQFFGPGTRLTVL.

Ten or more counts support this clonotype. J is TRBJ2-1 and V is TRBV7-2, with 9 bases fitting TRBD1. This CDR3 has 15 residues. After removal of 1 base from V and 6 bases from J, the junction contained 4 bases not matched to a gene. Germline V gene sequence: CDR1 SGHTA, CDR2 FQGNSA. CDR3 bases: TGTGCCAGCAGCTTAGAAGGGACAGGGTTCAATGAGCAGTTCTTC. The encoded protein is CASSLEGTGFNEQFF.

This clonotype occurred a few times. This sequence joins TRBV5-4 and TRBJ1-1, with a tentative D call TRBD1 (6 bases). CDR1 and CDR2 (germline): SGHNT, YYREEE (reference sequence). V lost 4 bases, J lost 3 bases, and 16 bases lay in between. CDR3 length: 15 amino acids. The CDR3 sequence: CASSHGGQSDTEAFF. CDR3 sequence (DNA): TGTGCCAGCAGCCATGGGGGACAAAGTGACACTGAAGCTTTCTTT. Full variable domain (remainder filled in from reference TRBV5-4 and TRBJ1-1): ETGVTQSPTHLIKTRGQQVTLRCSSQSGHNTVSWYQQALGQGPQFIFQYYREEENGRGNFPPRFSGLQFPNYSSELNVNALELDDSALYLCASSHGGQSDTEAFFGQGTRLTVV.

This clonotype occurred a few times. The V gene is TRBV13, the J gene TRBJ1-4; D unclear. The CDR3 has 15 residues. The V gene lost 6 bases and the J gene lost 5 bases, with 16 bases spanning the gap. CDR1 is PRHDT and CDR2 is FYEKMQ in the germline V gene (reference sequence). CDR3 DNA: TGTGCCAGCAGACAGTTCAGAGTCAAAAATGAAAAACTGTTTTTT. Residues: CASRQFRVKNEKLFF.

Ten or more counts support this clonotype. The CDR3 reads CSAVHFPGQGENSNQPQHF. CDR3 DNA sequence: TGCAGTGCTGTGCACTTCCCGGGACAGGGGGAAAACAGCAATCAGCCCCAGCATTTT. The chain uses TRBV20-1 and TRBJ1-5; TRBD1 matches 11 bases. From germline, CDR1 is DFQATT and CDR2 SNEGSKA (reference sequence). Trimming removed 5 bases from V and 1 base from J; junction bases left unmatched: 16. CDR3 size: 19 residues.

This clonotype has at least ten counts. The J gene is TRBJ2-1, the V gene TRBV7-2; possibly TRBD1 for D (6 bases). The ends were cut back, 3 bases at V and 9 bases at J, with 15 bases in the middle. The CDR3 has 14 amino acids. Germline CDR1 is SGHTA and CDR2 is FQGNSA. The CDR3 sequence is CASSLATGFGEQFF. In nucleotides, the CDR3 is TGTGCCAGCAGCTTGGCAACAGGGTTCGGTGAGCAGTTCTTC.

The chain employs TRBV6-4 and TRBJ1-5; 10 bases map to TRBD1. The germline V gene encodes CDR1 MRHNA and CDR2 SNTAGT. The length of the CDR3 is 15 residues. The ends lost 3 bases at V and 1 base at J; junction bases unmatched: 0. CDR3 sequence (DNA): TGTGCCAGCAGTGAGGGACAGGGGAGCAATCAGCCCCAGCATTTT. Translation gives CASSEGQGSNQPQHF.

This clonotype was seen a few times. The chain carries TRBV19 and TRBJ1-1, with TRBD1 identical over 8 bases. The CDR3 spans 14 residues. Trimming at V came to 8 bases and at J to 4 bases, leaving 9 bases not matched to a gene. CDR1 is LNHDA, CDR2 SQIVND, per germline (reference sequence). CDR3 sequence (DNA): TGTGCCAGTCACCTCAGGGGGCGAATCACTGAAGCTTTCTTT. It is translated as CASHLRGRITEAFF.

This clonotype showed up many times. This chain connects TRBV6-5 to TRBJ1-1, with D unresolved. Trimming took off 2 bases at V and 1 base at J, with 14 bases between the two ends. From germline, CDR1 is MNHEY and CDR2 SVGAGI. CDR3 length equals 16 residues. CDR3: CASSYGSNPKNTEAFF. CDR3 in DNA: TGTGCCAGCAGTTACGGTAGCAATCCGAAGAACACTGAAGCTTTCTTT.

This clonotype was detected ten times or more. The rearrangement uses TRBV7-2 and TRBJ2-6, with D possibly TRBD1 on 6 matching bases. Germline V gene data show CDR1 as SGHTA and CDR2 as FQGNSA. V was pared by 5 bases and J by 6 bases, with 14 bases between. This CDR3 is 15 amino acids long. CDR3 in amino acids: CASSQTQGLANVLTF. DNA of the CDR3: TGTGCCAGCAGCCAGACACAGGGTCTGGCCAACGTCCTGACTTTC.

This clonotype has a count of ten or more. The rearrangement uses TRBV15 and TRBJ1-3; TRBD1 matches 7 bases. CDR1 and CDR2 from the germline V gene are LNHNV and YYDKDF (reference sequence). The CDR3 is made up of 14 amino acids. J gave up 7 bases and V 9 bases, and 12 bases lay outside the gene matches. CDR3 in amino acids: CATSSGTAPNTIYF. The CDR3 bases are TGTGCCACTAGCTCCGGGACAGCACCTAACACCATATATTTT.

In its sample, this clonotype was seen many times. The rearrangement uses TRBV7-2 and TRBJ2-3, with D perhaps TRBD1 (5 bases). Germline lookup yields CDR1 SGHTA and CDR2 FQGNSA. The CDR3 length is 14 residues. Trimming took 5 bases from V and 2 from J, leaving 11 bases between them. This CDR3 is CASSRQGVTDTQYF. DNA for the CDR3: TGTGCCAGCAGCCGCCAGGGCGTCACAGATACGCAGTATTTT.

This chain uses TRBV5-1 with TRBJ2-3, with 8 positions matching TRBD2. The trim removed 4 bases at V and 4 bases at J, leaving 14 bases unmatched. The germline V gene encodes CDR1 SGHRS and CDR2 YFSETQ. The CDR3 is 17 amino acids. The DNA for the CDR3 is TGCGCCAGCAGCCCTTCCCTATTGGGACTAGAGGCAGATACGCAGTATTTT. It translates to CASSPSLLGLEADTQYF.

This clonotype has at least ten counts. The rearrangement links TRBV6-2 or TRBV6-3 to TRBJ2-7, with 11 bases lining up with TRBD2. The CDR3 runs to 20 residues. The germline gives CDR1 MNHEY, CDR2 SVGEGT. With V trimmed by 1 base and J by 3 bases, 17 bases remained unmatched. The CDR3 here is CASSYFPHTGTSGRSYEQYF. CDR3 nucleotide sequence: TGTGCCAGCAGTTACTTCCCCCACACCGGGACTAGCGGTCGGAGCTACGAGCAGTACTTC.

This clonotype was seen many times. This sequence joins TRBV20-1 and TRBJ1-4, with a weak D call TRBD1 (5 bases). The CDR3 loop spans 15 amino acids. Germline V gene sequence: CDR1 DFQATT, CDR2 SNEGSKA (reference sequence). Trimming removed 8 bases at V and 1 base at J, with 17 bases between. The CDR3 region is CSLPRGGGTNEKLFF. CDR3 DNA: TGCAGTCTTCCAAGAGGTGGGGGAACTAATGAAAAACTGTTTTTT.

The sample holds many counts of this clonotype. The chain employs TRBV7-8 and TRBJ2-5, with D unresolved. Germline CDR1 SGHVS, CDR2 FQNEAQ. The CDR3 runs to 16 residues. Deletions cut 5 bases from V and 4 bases from J, with 20 bases between. CDR3 sequence reads: CASSPLVGKGGETQYF. The CDR3, as DNA: TGTGCCAGCAGCCCACTGGTGGGAAAGGGTGGAGAGACCCAGTACTTC.

This clonotype was observed a handful of times. The V call is TRBV28, the J call TRBJ1-2, with 9 bases matching TRBD1. V lost 6 bases to trimming and J lost 4 bases; unmatched junction nucleotides: 9. This CDR3 is built from 15 residues. CDR1 and CDR2 from the germline V gene are MDHEN and SYDVKM. The CDR3 loop is CASRGQGIPGYGYTF. The CDR3 DNA reads TGTGCCAGCAGAGGACAGGGGATTCCAGGCTATGGCTACACCTTC.

This clonotype was found many times. The gene calls are TRBV20-1 and TRBJ2-3; perhaps TRBD1 as D (6 bases). The CDR3 totals 15 residues. Germline V gene sequence: CDR1 DFQATT, CDR2 SNEGSKA (reference sequence). With 5 bases removed from V and 4 bases from J, the gap between germline ends came to 19 bases. This CDR3 reads CSAEGDLSLPDTQYF. The CDR3 region has the DNA TGCAGTGCTGAGGGGGACCTCTCCTTGCCAGATACGCAGTATTTT.

This clonotype was observed many times. The V and J genes are TRBV7-4 and TRBJ2-5; a possible D gene is TRBD2 (6 bases). Per the germline V gene, CDR1 is SGHVT and CDR2 is SQSDAQ. V lost 4 bases, J lost 7 bases, and 22 bases lay in between. The CDR3 loop spans 16 amino acids. The CDR3 sequence is CASSSPPGLQASTQYF. The CDR3 DNA reads as TGTGCCAGCAGCTCCCCCCCGGGACTCCAGGCGTCGACCCAGTACTTC.

Remarks on this clonotype: Given a much more abundant clone one base away, this may be a read error. The chain uses TRBV27 and TRBJ2-6; the D gene is possibly TRBD1 (6 bases). Germline values: CDR1 MNHEY, CDR2 SMNVEV (reference sequence). V was cut by 10 bases and J by 0 bases, with 13 bases left in between. The CDR3 is 15 residues long. The CDR3 sequence is CANQKQGSGANVLTF. The CDR3 coding sequence is TGTGCCAACCAGAAACAGGGCTCTGGGGCCAACGTCCTGACTTTC. Combining the CDR3 with reference TRBV27 and TRBJ2-6 gives the whole variable domain EAQVTQNPRYLITVTGKKLTVTCSQNMNHEYMSWYRQDPGLGLRQIYYSMNVEVTDKGDVPEGYKVSRKEKRNFPLILESPSPNQTSLYFCANQKQGSGANVLTFGAGSRLTVL.

In this sample, this clonotype turned up many times. This chain joins TRBV7-2 and TRBJ1-1, with D possibly TRBD1 on 5 matching bases. The CDR3 length is 13 residues. V dropped 8 bases and J dropped 5 bases, with 15 bases sitting between them. In germline, CDR1 is SGHTA, CDR2 FQGNSA. The CDR3 protein is CASVGQGWTEAFF. The CDR3 DNA is TGTGCCAGCGTCGGGCAGGGATGGACTGAAGCTTTCTTT.

This clonotype came up many times. V usage is TRBV7-2 and J usage is TRBJ2-7; D perhaps matches TRBD1 (5 bases). The CDR3 is made up of 15 amino acids. V shed 5 bases and J shed 2 bases, with 16 bases lying between them. Germline V gene lookup returns CDR1 SGHTA and CDR2 FQGNSA. The CDR3 is CASSRIGAGTYEQYF. The CDR3 nucleotides read TGTGCCAGCAGCCGGATTGGGGCAGGGACCTACGAGCAGTACTTC.